This section outlines one T cell receptor beta chain sequence together with its context. This sample is part of a study of blood T cell repertoires in COVID-19. Background on the study: Sites in the United States, Italy and Spain provided acute and convalescent COVID-19 samples. The cDNA or gDNA used as material had been derived from T cells, B-cell-depleted T cells, or PBMCs.

Study processing details: Scientists estimated how many nucleated cells there were by amplifying reference gene primers. The protocol was immunoSEQ multiplex PCR, while the TCRdb copy is restricted to in-frame clones and leaves out a portion. The V and J calls and clone size are taken from that table; D and trimming were inferred from the DNA. Of 450,000 to 500,000 clones in the sample, roughly 88% were seen once. V lost 6 bases, J lost 1 base, and 6 bases stayed unmatched. The germline CDR1 and CDR2 sequences are MNHEY and SVGAGI. The CDR3 runs 15 residues. The TCR was taken from a human donor in a cohort sampled during active COVID-19. Sequenced input: peripheral blood. The V and J genes are TRBV6-5 and TRBJ1-1; 9 bases agree with TRBD1. The chain's CDR3 is CASSPRQGGNTEAFF. The CDR3 DNA follows: TGTGCCAGCAGCCCCCGACAGGGGGGGAACACTGAAGCTTTCTTT.